These 14 T cell receptor beta chains were sequenced from one sample in a study of a mutant IDH1 vaccine in newly diagnosed glioma. Using immunoSEQ multiplex PCR, the repertoire was profiled, and TCRdb retains in-frame clones only, with some absent. The sample includes tens of thousands of clones, more than 75% seen only once; the top ten take roughly an eighth. Time point meaning: week 23, last vaccination. Topical imiquimod was applied with each vaccine dose, which held 300 ug of mutant IDH1 20-mer peptide. These TCRs' antigens remain unknown. The sequencing here drew on PBMCs, taken from a glioma patient whose treatment included an IDH1 peptide vaccine. These receptors originate from a man aged 25-45 years with glioma.

The chain joins TRBV29-1 to TRBJ1-1; unclear D gene. The CDR3 sequence is 13 residues long. Per germline, CDR1 SQVTM and CDR2 ANQGSEA. V was shortened by 0 bases and J by 1 base, with 6 bases between the two germline ends. In nucleotides, the CDR3 is TGCAGCGTTGAAGAACAGACGAACACTGAAGCTTTCTTT. Translated, it gives CSVEEQTNTEAFF.

V and J are TRBV19 and TRBJ2-2; 9 positions match TRBD2. Germline trimming cut 1 base from V and 6 bases from J; bases unmatched to any gene: 6. Looked up from germline, CDR1 is LNHDA and CDR2 is SQIVND (reference sequence). This CDR3 region has 16 residues. CDR3 bases: TGTGCCAGTAGTATAGTGGGCGGGAGGGGTTCCGGGGAGCTGTTTTTT. Its protein product is CASSIVGGRGSGELFF. The full variable domain, completed using reference TRBV19 and TRBJ2-2, is DGGITQSPKYLFRKEGQNVTLSCEQNLNHDAMYWYRQDPGQGLRLIYYSQIVNDFQKGDIAEGYSVSREKKESFPLTVTSAQKNPTAFYLCASSIVGGRGSGELFFGEGSRLTVL.

V gene TRBV20-1 combines with J gene TRBJ1-2; TRBD1 is a possible D gene (6 bases). This CDR3 has 11 residues. V lost 4 bases to trimming and J lost 8 bases, with 11 bases between them. CDR1 is DFQATT and CDR2 is SNEGSKA in the germline V gene (reference sequence). The DNA for the CDR3 is TGCAGTGCTAAAAAACAGGGAGGCTACACCTTC. This sequence encodes CSAKKQGGYTF.

This clone appeared a single time. The V and J genes are TRBV29-1 and TRBJ2-2; D not resolved. Germline assignment: CDR1 SQVTM and CDR2 ANQGSEA. The V end was cut by 5 bases, the J end by 0 bases, with 4 bases between. There are 12 residues in the CDR3. CDR3 in amino acids: CSVLTNTGELFF. Written as DNA, the CDR3 is TGCAGCGTTTTAACGAACACCGGGGAGCTGTTTTTT.

This clone has a single count. This chain uses TRBV9 with TRBJ1-1; D remains unclear. Deletions cut 0 bases from V and 5 bases from J, with 5 bases between. The CDR3 spans 12 residues. Looked up from germline, CDR1 is SGDLS and CDR2 is YYNGEE. CDR3 nucleotide sequence: TGTGCCAGCAGCGTAGGTGGTACTGAAGCTTTCTTT. It translates to CASSVGGTEAFF.

This chain links TRBV7-8 with TRBJ2-5; 7 nucleotides match TRBD2. Germline V gene data show CDR1 as SGHVS and CDR2 as FQNEAQ. Trimming took 5 bases from V and 5 from J; bases not matched to a gene: 5. This CDR3 comprises 13 residues. CDR3 sequence (DNA): TGTGCCAGCAGCCTTGGGAGGGTTGAGACCCAGTACTTC. It encodes CASSLGRVETQYF.

V gene TRBV5-4 combines with J gene TRBJ2-1; D gene unclear. The CDR3 totals 16 residues. CDR1 is SGHNT, CDR2 YYREEE, per germline (reference sequence). V was cut by 4 bases and J by 1 base, with 15 bases left in between. CDR3 loop: CASSVLFSQSYNEQFF. CDR3 bases: TGTGCCAGCAGCGTCTTATTTTCCCAGTCCTACAATGAGCAGTTCTTC.

The chain employs TRBV2 and TRBJ2-7; unclear D gene. This CDR3 has 12 residues. Trimming removed 4 bases at V and 3 bases at J, with 7 bases between. Germline values: CDR1 SNHLY, CDR2 FYNNEI. The CDR3 loop reads CASSVVLYEQYF. The CDR3, as DNA: TGTGCCAGCAGTGTAGTCCTCTACGAGCAGTACTTC.

This chain joins TRBV5-4 and TRBJ2-3, with no clear D. This CDR3 region has 14 residues. V lost 0 bases and J 8 bases, leaving 13 bases between the germline ends. Germline CDR1 SGHNT, CDR2 YYREEE (reference sequence). CDR3 loop: CASSLGSGVATQYF. DNA of the CDR3: TGTGCCAGCAGCTTGGGGTCCGGCGTGGCTACGCAGTATTTT.

This chain joins TRBV19 and TRBJ1-1, with D perhaps TRBD1 (5 bases). V was shortened by 8 bases and J by 1 base, with 5 bases between the two germline ends. The germline gives CDR1 LNHDA, CDR2 SQIVND (reference sequence). This CDR3 has 11 residues. CDR3 residues: CASGQNTEAFF. For the CDR3, the DNA is TGTGCCAGTGGACAGAACACTGAAGCTTTCTTT.

This chain connects TRBV7-9 to TRBJ2-7, with TRBD2 matching 14 bases. This CDR3 has 15 amino acids. The trim removed 3 bases at V and 7 bases at J, leaving 5 bases unmatched. Germline V gene lookup returns CDR1 SEHNR and CDR2 FQNEAQ (reference sequence). The CDR3 sequence is CASSFGTSGSREQYF. The CDR3 DNA reads TGTGCCAGCAGCTTCGGGACTAGCGGGAGTCGGGAGCAGTACTTC.

The V gene is TRBV5-4, the J gene TRBJ2-2, with TRBD1 identical over 9 bases. In germline, CDR1 is SGHNT, CDR2 YYREEE (reference sequence). Germline trimming cut 3 bases from V and 7 bases from J; bases unmatched to any gene: 7. CDR3 length: 15 amino acids. CDR3: CASSSWGTGIGELFF. The CDR3 DNA reads TGTGCCAGCAGCTCCTGGGGGACAGGGATCGGGGAGCTGTTTTTT.

V usage is TRBV12-5 and J usage is TRBJ2-1; D assignment may be TRBD1 or TRBD2 (5 bases each). The CDR3 has 16 residues. The germline V gene has CDR1 LGHNT and CDR2 FRNRAP. The ends were cut back, 3 bases at V and 7 bases at J, with 19 bases in the middle. The DNA of the CDR3 is TGTGCTAGTGGTTTAGGGAGCTGGGGCGGCGGGAATGAGCAGTTCTTC. It specifies CASGLGSWGGGNEQFF. Full variable domain (rest looked up from reference TRBV12-5 and TRBJ2-1): DARVTQTPRHKVTEMGQEVTMRCQPILGHNTVFWYRQTMMQGLELLAYFRNRAPLDDSGMPKDRFSAEMPDATLATLKIQPSEPRDSAVYFCASGLGSWGGGNEQFFGPGTRLTVL.

The rearrangement uses TRBV5-1 and TRBJ2-1; D remains ambiguous. Trimming cost V 0 bases and J 7 bases, with 8 bases left between them. Per germline, CDR1 SGHRS and CDR2 YFSETQ. The CDR3 totals 13 residues. DNA of the CDR3: TGCGCCAGCAGCTTGGTCCTAGGGAATGAGCAGTTCTTC. It yields the protein CASSLVLGNEQFF.